This entry concerns a single T cell receptor (beta chain). Its target is not known. This clone may be a read error of a much larger clone one base away. All gene names here are mouse names. The read terminates 4 residues before the CDR3 end, so the remaining end is supplied by the germline J gene. The sample contains more than one DNA sequence encoding this CDR3. The sample comes from a study of CD8+ T cells in alopecia areata. A panel of CD4, CD8alpha, NKG2D, NKG2ACE and other markers served to sort pooled cutaneous lymph node cells. Overall study findings and caveats: Possibly as an HLA-related effect, TCR sharing across patients appeared less clear than in mice.

The V and J ends lost 2 bases and 4 bases, in that order; junction bases with no gene match: 0. Germline values: CDR1 NNHDY, CDR2 SYVADS. The CDR3 is 13 amino acids. RNA was extracted and reverse transcribed into cDNA as the sequencing template. Assay used: immunoSEQ multiplex PCR; TCRdb lists only in-frame clones, some missing. The sample counts 290,000 or so clones, none seen once; the ten largest own 1.2%. V is TRBV13-3 and J is TRBJ1-2; 9 nucleotides match TRBD1. Sequencing was carried out using CD4+ T cells sorted from a lymph node. The receptor was derived from a C3H/HeJ mouse with alopecia areata. The strain is characterized by the MHC haplotype H2-k. Partial CDR3 DNA: TGTGCCAGCAGTGAGACAGGGGGCTCC. Its protein product is CASSETGGS. The entire CDR3 protein is CASSETGGSDYTF.